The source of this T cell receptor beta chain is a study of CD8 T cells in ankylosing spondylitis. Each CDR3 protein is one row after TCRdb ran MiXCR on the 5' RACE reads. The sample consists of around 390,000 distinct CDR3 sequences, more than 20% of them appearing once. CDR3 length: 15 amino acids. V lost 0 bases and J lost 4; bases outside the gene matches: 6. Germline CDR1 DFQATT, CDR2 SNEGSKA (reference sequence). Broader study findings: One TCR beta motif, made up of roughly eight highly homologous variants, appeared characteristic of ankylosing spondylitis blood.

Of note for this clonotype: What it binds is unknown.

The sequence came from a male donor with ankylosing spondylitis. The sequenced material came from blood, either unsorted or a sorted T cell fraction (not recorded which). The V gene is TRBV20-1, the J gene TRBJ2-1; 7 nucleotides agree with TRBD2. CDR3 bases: TGCAGTGCTAGAGATCCGCGGGAGCCTTACAATGAGCAGTTCTTC. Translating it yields CSARDPREPYNEQFF.